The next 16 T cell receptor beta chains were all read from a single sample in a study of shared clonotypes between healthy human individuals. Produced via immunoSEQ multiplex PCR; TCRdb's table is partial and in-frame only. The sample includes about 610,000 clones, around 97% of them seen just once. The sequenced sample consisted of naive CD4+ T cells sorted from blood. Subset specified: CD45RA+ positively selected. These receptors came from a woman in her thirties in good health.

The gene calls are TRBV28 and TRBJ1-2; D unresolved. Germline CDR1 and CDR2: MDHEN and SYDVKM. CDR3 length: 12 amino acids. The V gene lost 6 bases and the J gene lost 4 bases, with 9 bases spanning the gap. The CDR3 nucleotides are TGTGCCAGCAGCCCCAGGTTCTATGGCTACACCTTC. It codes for CASSPRFYGYTF.

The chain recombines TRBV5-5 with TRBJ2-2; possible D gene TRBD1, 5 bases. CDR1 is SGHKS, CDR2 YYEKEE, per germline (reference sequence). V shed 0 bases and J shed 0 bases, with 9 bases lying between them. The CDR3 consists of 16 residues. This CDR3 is CASSLETESNTGELFF. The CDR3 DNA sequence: TGTGCCAGCAGCTTGGAGACAGAATCGAACACCGGGGAGCTGTTTTTT.

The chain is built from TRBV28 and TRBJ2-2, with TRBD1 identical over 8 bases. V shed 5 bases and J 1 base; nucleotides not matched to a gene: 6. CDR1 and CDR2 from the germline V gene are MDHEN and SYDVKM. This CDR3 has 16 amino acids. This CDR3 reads CASSGSQGVNTGELFF. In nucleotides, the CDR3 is TGTGCCAGCAGTGGCTCACAGGGGGTGAACACCGGGGAGCTGTTTTTT.

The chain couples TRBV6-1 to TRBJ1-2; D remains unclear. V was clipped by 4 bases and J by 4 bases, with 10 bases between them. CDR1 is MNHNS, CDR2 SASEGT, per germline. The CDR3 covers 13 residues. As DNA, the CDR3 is TGTGCCAGCAGTGTCAGCGGACCCTATGGCTACACCTTC. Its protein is CASSVSGPYGYTF.

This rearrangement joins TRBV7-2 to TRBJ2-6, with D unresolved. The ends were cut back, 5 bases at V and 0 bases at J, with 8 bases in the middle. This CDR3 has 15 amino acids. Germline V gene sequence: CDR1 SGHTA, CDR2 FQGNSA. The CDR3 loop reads CASSRLVSGANVLTF. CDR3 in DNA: TGTGCCAGCAGCCGACTTGTCTCTGGGGCCAACGTCCTGACTTTC. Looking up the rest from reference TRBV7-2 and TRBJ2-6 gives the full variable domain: GAGVSQSPSNKVTEKGKDVELRCDPISGHTALYWYRQSLGQGLEFLIYFQGNSAPDKSGLPSDRFSAERTGGSVSTLTIQRTQQEDSAVYLCASSRLVSGANVLTFGAGSRLTVL.

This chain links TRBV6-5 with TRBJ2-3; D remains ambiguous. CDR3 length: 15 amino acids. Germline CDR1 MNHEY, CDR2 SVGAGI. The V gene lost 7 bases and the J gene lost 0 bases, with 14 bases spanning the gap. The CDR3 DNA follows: TGTGCCAGCAAATACGGGCCCGTTAGCACAGATACGCAGTATTTT. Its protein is CASKYGPVSTDTQYF.

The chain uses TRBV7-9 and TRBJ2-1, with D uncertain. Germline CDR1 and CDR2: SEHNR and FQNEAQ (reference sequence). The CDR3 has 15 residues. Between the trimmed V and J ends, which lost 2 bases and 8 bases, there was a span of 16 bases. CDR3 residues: CASSLTGRIIDEQFF. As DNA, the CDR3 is TGTGCCAGCAGCTTAACGGGCAGGATTATAGATGAGCAGTTCTTC.

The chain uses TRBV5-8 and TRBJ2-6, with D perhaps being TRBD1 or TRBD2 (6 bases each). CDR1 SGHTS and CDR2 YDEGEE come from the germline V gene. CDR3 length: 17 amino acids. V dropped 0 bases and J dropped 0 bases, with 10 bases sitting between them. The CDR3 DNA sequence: TGTGCCAGCAGCTTGGCGGGGGCGAGCTCTGGGGCCAACGTCCTGACTTTC. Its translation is CASSLAGASSGANVLTF.

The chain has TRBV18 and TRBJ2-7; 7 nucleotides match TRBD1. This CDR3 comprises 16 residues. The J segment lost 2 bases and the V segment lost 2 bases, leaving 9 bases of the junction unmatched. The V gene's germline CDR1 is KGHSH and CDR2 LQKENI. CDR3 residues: CASSPGYLGTAYEQYF. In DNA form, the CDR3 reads TGTGCCAGCTCACCAGGTTATCTCGGGACAGCCTACGAGCAGTACTTC.

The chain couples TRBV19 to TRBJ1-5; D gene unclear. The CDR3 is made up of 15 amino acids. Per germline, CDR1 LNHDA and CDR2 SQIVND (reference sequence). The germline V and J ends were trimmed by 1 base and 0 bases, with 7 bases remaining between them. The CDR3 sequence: CASSIGRNSNQPQHF. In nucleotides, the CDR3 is TGTGCCAGTAGTATAGGACGGAATAGCAATCAGCCCCAGCATTTT.

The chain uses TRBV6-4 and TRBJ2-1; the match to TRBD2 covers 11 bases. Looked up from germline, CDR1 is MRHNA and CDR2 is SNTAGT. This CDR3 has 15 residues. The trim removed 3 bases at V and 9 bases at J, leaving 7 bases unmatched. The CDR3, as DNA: TGTGCCAGCAGTGAACGGCTAGCGGGAGGATTTGAGCAGTTCTTC. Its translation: CASSERLAGGFEQFF.

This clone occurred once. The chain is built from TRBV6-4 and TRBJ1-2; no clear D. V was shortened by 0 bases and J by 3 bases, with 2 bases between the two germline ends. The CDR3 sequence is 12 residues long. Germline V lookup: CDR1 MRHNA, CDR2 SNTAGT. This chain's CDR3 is CASSDSDYGYTF. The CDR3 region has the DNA TGTGCCAGCAGTGACTCGGACTATGGCTACACCTTC.

CDR3: CASSFDRNTGELFF. The CDR3 nucleotides are TGTGCCAGCAGCTTCGACAGAAACACCGGGGAGCTGTTTTTT. The chain recombines TRBV5-4 with TRBJ2-2; D is perhaps TRBD1 (5 bases). The V gene's germline CDR1 is SGHNT and CDR2 YYREEE (reference sequence). This CDR3 comprises 14 residues. V lost 2 bases and J lost 2, with 7 bases in between.

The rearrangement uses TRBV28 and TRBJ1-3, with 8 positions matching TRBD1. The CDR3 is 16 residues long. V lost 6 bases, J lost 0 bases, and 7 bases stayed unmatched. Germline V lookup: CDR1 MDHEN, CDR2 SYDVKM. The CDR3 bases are TGTGCCAGCAGCACGAATGACAGGGGCTCTGGAAACACCATATATTTT. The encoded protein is CASSTNDRGSGNTIYF.

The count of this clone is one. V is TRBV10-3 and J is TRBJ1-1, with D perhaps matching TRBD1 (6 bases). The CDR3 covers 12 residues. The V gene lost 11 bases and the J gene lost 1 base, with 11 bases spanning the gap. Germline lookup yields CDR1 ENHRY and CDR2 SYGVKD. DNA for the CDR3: TGTGCCGGCAGGGGTTGGAACACTGAAGCTTTCTTT. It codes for CAGRGWNTEAFF.

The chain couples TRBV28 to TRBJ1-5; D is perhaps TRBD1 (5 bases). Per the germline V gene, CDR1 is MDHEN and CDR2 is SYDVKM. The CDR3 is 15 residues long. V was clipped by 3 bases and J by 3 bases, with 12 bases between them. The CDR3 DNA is TGTGCCAGCAGTTTCCTGGGGCGCGACAATCAGCCCCAGCATTTT. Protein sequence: CASSFLGRDNQPQHF.